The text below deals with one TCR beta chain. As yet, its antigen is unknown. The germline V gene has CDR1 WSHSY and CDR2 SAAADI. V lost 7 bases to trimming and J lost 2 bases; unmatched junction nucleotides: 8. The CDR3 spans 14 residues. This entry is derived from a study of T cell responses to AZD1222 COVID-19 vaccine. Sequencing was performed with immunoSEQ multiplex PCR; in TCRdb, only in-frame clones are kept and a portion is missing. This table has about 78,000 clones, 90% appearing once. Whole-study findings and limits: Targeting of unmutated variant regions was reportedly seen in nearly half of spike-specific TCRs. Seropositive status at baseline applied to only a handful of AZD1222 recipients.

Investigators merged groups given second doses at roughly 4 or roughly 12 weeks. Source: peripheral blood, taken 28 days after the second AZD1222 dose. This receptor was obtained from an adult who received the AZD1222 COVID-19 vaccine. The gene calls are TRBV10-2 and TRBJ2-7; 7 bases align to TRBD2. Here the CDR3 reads CASTPAGPTYEQYF. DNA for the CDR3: TGCGCCAGCACTCCAGCGGGACCAACCTACGAGCAGTACTTC.